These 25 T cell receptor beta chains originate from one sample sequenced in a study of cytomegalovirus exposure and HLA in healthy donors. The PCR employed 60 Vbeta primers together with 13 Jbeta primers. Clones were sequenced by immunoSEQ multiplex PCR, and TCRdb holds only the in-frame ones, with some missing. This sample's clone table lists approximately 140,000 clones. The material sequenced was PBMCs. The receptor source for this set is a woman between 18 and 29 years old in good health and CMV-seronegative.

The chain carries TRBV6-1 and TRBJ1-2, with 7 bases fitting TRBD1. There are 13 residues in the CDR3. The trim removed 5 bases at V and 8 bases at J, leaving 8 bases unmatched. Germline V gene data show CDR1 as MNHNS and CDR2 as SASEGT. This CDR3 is CASSTTGVGGYTF. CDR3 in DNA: TGTGCCAGCAGTACCACAGGGGTGGGAGGCTACACCTTC.

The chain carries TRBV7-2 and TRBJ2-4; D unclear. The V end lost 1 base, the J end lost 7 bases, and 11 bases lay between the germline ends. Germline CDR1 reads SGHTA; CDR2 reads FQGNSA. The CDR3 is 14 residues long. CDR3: CASSLGSQFNIQYF. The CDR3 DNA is TGTGCCAGCAGCTTAGGGTCCCAGTTCAACATTCAGTACTTC.

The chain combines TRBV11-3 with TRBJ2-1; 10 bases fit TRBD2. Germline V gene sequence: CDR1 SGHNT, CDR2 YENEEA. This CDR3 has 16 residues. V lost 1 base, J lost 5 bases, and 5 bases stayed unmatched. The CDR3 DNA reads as TGTGCCAGCAGCTTAGTAGTTAGCGGGAGGAACAATGAGCAGTTCTTC. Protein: CASSLVVSGRNNEQFF.

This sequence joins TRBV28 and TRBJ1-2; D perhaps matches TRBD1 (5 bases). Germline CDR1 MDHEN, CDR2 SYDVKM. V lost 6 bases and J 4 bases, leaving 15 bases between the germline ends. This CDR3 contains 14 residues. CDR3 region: CASRQVPLTYGYTF. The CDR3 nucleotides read TGTGCCAGCAGACAGGTACCGCTTACCTATGGCTACACCTTC.

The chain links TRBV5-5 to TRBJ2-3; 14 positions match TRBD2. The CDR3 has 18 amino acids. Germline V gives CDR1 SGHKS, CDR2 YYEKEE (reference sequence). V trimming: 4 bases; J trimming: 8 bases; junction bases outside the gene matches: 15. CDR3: CASSQTSGRAIVLSTQYF. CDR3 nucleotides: TGTGCCAGCAGCCAGACTAGCGGGAGGGCCATTGTATTGTCTACGCAGTATTTT.

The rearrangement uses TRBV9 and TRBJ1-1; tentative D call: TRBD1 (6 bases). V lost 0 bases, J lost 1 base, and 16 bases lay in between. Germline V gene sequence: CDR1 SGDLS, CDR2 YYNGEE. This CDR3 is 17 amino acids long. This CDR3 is CASSVEGVLPPNTEAFF. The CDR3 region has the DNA TGTGCCAGCAGCGTAGAGGGGGTACTCCCACCGAACACTGAAGCTTTCTTT.

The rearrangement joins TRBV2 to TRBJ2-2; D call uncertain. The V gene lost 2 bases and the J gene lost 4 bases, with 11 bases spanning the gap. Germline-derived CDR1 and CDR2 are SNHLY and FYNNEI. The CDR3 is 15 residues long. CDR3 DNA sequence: TGTGCCAGCAGTGAACAGGTCCTGGGCACCGGGGAGCTGTTTTTT. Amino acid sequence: CASSEQVLGTGELFF.

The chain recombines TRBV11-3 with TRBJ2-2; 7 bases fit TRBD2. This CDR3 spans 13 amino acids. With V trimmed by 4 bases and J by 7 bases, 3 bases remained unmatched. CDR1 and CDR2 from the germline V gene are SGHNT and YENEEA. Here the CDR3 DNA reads TGTGCCAGCAGCTCAAGGACTAGCGGGGAGCTGTTTTTT. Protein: CASSSRTSGELFF.

CDR3 region: CASSELRLAGKTGELFF. CDR3 DNA sequence: TGCGCCAGCAGTGAGCTAAGGCTAGCGGGAAAGACCGGGGAGCTGTTTTTT. V and J are TRBV10-1 and TRBJ2-2, with 9 bases that match TRBD2. The CDR3 has 17 residues. With 2 bases clipped from V and 5 bases from J, the junction kept 9 bases outside the gene matches. Germline V gene sequence: CDR1 WNHNN, CDR2 SYGVQD (reference sequence).

The CDR3 spells CASSSGQGITDTQYF. In DNA form, the CDR3 reads TGTGCCAGCAGCTCGGGACAGGGTATCACAGATACGCAGTATTTT. The chain has TRBV6-5 and TRBJ2-3; 9 bases are a match to TRBD1. V lost 6 bases to trimming and J lost 2 bases; unmatched junction nucleotides: 6. CDR3 length equals 15 residues. Looked up from germline, CDR1 is MNHEY and CDR2 is SVGAGI.

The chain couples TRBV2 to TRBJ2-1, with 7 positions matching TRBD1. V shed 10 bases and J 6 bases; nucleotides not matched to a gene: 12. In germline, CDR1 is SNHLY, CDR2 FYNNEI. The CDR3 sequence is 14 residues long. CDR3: CAIPKGASPNEQFF. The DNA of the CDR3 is TGTGCCATCCCAAAGGGGGCATCCCCCAATGAGCAGTTCTTC.

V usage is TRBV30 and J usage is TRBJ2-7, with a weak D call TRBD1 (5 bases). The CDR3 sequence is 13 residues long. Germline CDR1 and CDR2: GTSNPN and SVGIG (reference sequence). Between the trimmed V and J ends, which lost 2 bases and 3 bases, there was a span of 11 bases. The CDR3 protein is CAWSRQFSYEQYF. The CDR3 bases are TGTGCCTGGAGTCGACAGTTTAGCTACGAGCAGTACTTC.

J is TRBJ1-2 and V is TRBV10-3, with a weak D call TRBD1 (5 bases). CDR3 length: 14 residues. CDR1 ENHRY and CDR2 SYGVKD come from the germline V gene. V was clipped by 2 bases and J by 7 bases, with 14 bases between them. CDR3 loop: CAISERGLGSGYTF. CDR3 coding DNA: TGTGCCATCAGTGAGAGGGGATTAGGGTCTGGCTACACCTTC.

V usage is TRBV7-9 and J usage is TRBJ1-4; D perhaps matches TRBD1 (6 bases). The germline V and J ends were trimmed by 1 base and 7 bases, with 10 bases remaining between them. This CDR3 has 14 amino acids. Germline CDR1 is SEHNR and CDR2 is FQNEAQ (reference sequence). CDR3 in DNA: TGTGCCAGCAGCTTAGGTCAGGGGAGTGAAAAACTGTTTTTT. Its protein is CASSLGQGSEKLFF.

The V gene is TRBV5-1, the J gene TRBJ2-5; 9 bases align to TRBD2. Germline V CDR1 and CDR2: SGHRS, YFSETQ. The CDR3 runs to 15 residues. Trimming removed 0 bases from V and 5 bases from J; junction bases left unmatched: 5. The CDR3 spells CASSLGTSEWETQYF. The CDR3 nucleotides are TGCGCCAGCAGCTTGGGGACTAGCGAGTGGGAGACCCAGTACTTC.

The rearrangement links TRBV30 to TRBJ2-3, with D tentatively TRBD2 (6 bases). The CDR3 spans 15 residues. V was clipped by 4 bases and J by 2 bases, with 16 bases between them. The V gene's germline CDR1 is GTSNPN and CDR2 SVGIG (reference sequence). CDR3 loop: CAWTFPAGSTDTQYF. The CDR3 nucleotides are TGTGCCTGGACTTTTCCGGCGGGGTCCACAGATACGCAGTATTTT.

The CDR3 nucleotides read TGTGCCAGCAGCCCCCGAGAGGGAGGTCCCACAGATACGCAGTATTTT. Translating it yields CASSPREGGPTDTQYF. V usage is TRBV9 and J usage is TRBJ2-3, with D maybe TRBD2 (6 bases). The V end was cut by 4 bases, the J end by 2 bases, with 17 bases between. Germline V gene data show CDR1 as SGDLS and CDR2 as YYNGEE. The CDR3 has 16 residues.

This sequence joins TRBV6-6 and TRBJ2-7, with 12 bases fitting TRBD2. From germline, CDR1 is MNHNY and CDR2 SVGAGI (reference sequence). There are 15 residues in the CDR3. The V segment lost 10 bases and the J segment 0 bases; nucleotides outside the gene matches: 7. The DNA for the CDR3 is TGTGCCACCGGGACTAGCGGGTTCAGCTCCTACGAGCAGTACGTC. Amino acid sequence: CATGTSGFSSYEQYV.

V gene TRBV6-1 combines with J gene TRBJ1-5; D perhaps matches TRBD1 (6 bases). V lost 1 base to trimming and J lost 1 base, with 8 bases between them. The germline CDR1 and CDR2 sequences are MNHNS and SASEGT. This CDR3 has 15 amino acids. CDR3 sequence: CASSEETGSNQPQHF. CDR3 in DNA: TGTGCCAGCAGTGAAGAAACAGGGAGCAATCAGCCCCAGCATTTT.

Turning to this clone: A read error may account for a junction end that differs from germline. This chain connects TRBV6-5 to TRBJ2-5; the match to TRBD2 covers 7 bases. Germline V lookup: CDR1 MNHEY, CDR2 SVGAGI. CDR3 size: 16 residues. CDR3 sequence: CASSNSEGRAGETQYF. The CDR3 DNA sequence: TGTGCCAGCAGTAACTCCGAGGGGAGGGCTGGAGAGACCCAGTACTTC.

CDR3 in amino acids: CASSQPGGGGEQYF. The CDR3 DNA sequence: TGCGCCAGCAGCCAACCGGGAGGGGGTGGGGAGCAGTACTTC. This chain joins TRBV4-1 and TRBJ2-7; TRBD2 agrees at 8 bases. In germline, CDR1 is MGHRA, CDR2 YSYEKL. J lost 7 bases, V lost 2 bases, and 7 bases had no gene match. There are 14 residues in the CDR3.

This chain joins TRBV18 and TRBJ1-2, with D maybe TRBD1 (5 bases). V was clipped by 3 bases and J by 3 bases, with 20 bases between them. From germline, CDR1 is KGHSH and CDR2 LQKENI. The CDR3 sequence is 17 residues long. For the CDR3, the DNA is TGTGCCAGCTCACCTACAGGTTACACTACCTCTGACTATGGCTACACCTTC. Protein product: CASSPTGYTTSDYGYTF.

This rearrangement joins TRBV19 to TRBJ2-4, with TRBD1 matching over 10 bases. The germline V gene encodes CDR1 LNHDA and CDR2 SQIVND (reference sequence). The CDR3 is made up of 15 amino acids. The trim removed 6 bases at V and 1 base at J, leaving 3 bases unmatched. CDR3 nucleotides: TGTGCCAGTAGAACGACAGGGGGCGCCAAAAACATTCAGTACTTC. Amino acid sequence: CASRTTGGAKNIQYF.

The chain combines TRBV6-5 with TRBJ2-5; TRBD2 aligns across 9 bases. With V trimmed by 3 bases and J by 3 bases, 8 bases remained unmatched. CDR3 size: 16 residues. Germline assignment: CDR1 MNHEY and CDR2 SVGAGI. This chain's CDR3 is CASSYQAGGGKETQYF. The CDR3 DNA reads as TGTGCCAGCAGTTATCAAGCGGGAGGTGGAAAAGAGACCCAGTACTTC.

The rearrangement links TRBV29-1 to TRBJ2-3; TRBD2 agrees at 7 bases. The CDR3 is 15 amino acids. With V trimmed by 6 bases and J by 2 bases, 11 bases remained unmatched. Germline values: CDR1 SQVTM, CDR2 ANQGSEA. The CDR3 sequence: CSVALVGGITDTQYF. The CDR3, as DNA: TGCAGCGTCGCGCTAGTGGGGGGGATCACAGATACGCAGTATTTT.